Listed here are 21 T cell receptor beta chains from one sample, sequenced in a study of T cells in Graves' hyperthyroidism and ophthalmopathy. The investigators amplified TCR beta CDR3 regions from RNA transcripts. TCR CDR3 underwent first-round RT-PCR with the HTBI primer set. MiXCR, applied by TCRdb to the multiplex PCR reads, yields one record per CDR3 protein. This sample yields 350,000 to 450,000 distinct CDR3 sequences, of which approximately 18% are seen a single time; 30% to 35% belongs to the top ten. The sample was blood. These receptors were taken from a young woman with Graves' hyperthyroidism that later progressed to Graves' ophthalmopathy.

This clonotype appeared many times. The rearrangement joins TRBV30 to TRBJ1-5; possible D gene TRBD1, 5 bases. V shed 2 bases and J shed 4 bases, with 15 bases lying between them. The CDR3 spans 15 residues. In germline, CDR1 is GTSNPN, CDR2 SVGIG (reference sequence). The CDR3 nucleotides read TGTGCCTGGAGTCAGGAGGGGACCAGAAATCAGCCCCAGCATTTT. The encoded protein is CAWSQEGTRNQPQHF.

This clonotype appeared a few times. A much more abundant neighbour one base away suggests this may be a read error. The chain is built from TRBV2 and TRBJ2-3, with TRBD2 matching over 9 bases. The CDR3 length is 17 residues. Looked up from germline, CDR1 is SNHLY and CDR2 is FYNNEI. CDR3 DNA sequence: TGTGCCGGCAGTGCATTACCGCGGGAGGGCCCCACAGATACGCAGTATTTT. Protein: CAGSALPREGPTDTQYF. The full variable domain, with the rest looked up from reference TRBV2 and TRBJ2-3, is EPEVTQTPSHQVTQMGQEVILRCVPISNHLYFYWYRQILGQKVEFLVSFYNNEISEKSEIFDDQFSVERPDGSNFTLKIRSTKLEDSAMYFCAGSALPREGPTDTQYFGPGTRLTVL.

This clonotype was recorded a few times. V is TRBV19 and J is TRBJ1-3, with D possibly matching TRBD1 (6 bases). The CDR3 extends over 14 amino acids. Germline-derived CDR1 and CDR2 are LNHDA and SQIVND (reference sequence). Between the trimmed V and J ends, which lost 3 bases and 3 bases, there was a span of 9 bases. Here the CDR3 reads CASSIGTHGNTIYF. The CDR3 DNA sequence: TGTGCCAGTAGTATCGGGACACATGGAAACACCATATATTTT.

This chain connects TRBV19 to TRBJ1-3; tentative D call: TRBD1 (6 bases). The CDR3 is made up of 16 amino acids. Trimming shortened V by 10 bases and J by 16 bases, and 35 bases separated the two germline ends. Germline V gives CDR1 LNHDA, CDR2 SQIVND (reference sequence). The CDR3 loop is CATRVPPGHDETRAYF. The CDR3, as DNA: TGTGCCACGCGGGTACCTCCGGGACACGATGAAACAAGGGCGTATTTT.

A few counts support this clonotype. One end of the junction does not line up with germline, which may come from a read error. This sequence joins TRBV20-1 and TRBJ2-2, with TRBD1 matching over 9 bases. Germline CDR1 reads DFQATT; CDR2 reads SNEGSKA (reference sequence). The CDR3 loop spans 17 amino acids. The chain's CDR3 is CSARARPGQGVSGELFF. The CDR3 nucleotides are TGCAGTGCTAGAGCCCGTCCGGGACAGGGTGTTTCCGGGGAGCTATTTTTT.

This clonotype was counted ten times or more. The chain has TRBV20-1 and TRBJ1-5; no firm D call. With 5 bases removed from V and 4 bases from J, the gap between germline ends came to 12 bases. The CDR3 totals 13 residues. From germline, CDR1 is DFQATT and CDR2 SNEGSKA (reference sequence). Written as DNA, the CDR3 is TGCAGTGCTTTGATCACCCATAATCAGCCCCAGCATTTT. Protein product: CSALITHNQPQHF.

This chain joins TRBV12-3 or TRBV12-4 and TRBJ2-7, with a possible D match to TRBD2 (6 bases). Between the trimmed V and J ends, which lost 5 bases and 2 bases, there was a span of 16 bases. This CDR3 spans 15 amino acids. The CDR3 DNA reads as TGTGCCAGCAGTCGCGGGGCGGGGAACACCTACGAGCAGTACTTC. Protein sequence: CASSRGAGNTYEQYF.

This clonotype was picked up many times. The chain uses TRBV28 and TRBJ1-2; 8 bases fit TRBD1. Germline lookup yields CDR1 MDHEN and CDR2 SYDVKM. CDR3 length: 16 amino acids. With 5 bases clipped from V and 6 bases from J, the junction kept 14 bases outside the gene matches. As DNA, the CDR3 is TGTGCCAGCAGTCCTATTAGCTGGACAGGGACGCATGGCTACACCTTC. Translated: CASSPISWTGTHGYTF.

This clonotype was found a few times. The chain couples TRBV6-6 to TRBJ2-1; D is perhaps TRBD2 (6 bases). Trimming took off 2 bases at V and 6 bases at J, with 8 bases between the two ends. This CDR3 contains 13 residues. CDR1 is MNHNY, CDR2 SVGAGI, per germline (reference sequence). The CDR3 is CASSYATSNEQFF. CDR3 DNA: TGTGCCAGCAGTTACGCGACTAGCAATGAGCAGTTCTTC.

This clonotype was observed many times. This chain uses TRBV2 with TRBJ1-4; 9 nucleotides agree with TRBD1. The length of the CDR3 is 16 residues. J was trimmed by 5 bases and V by 6 bases; bases with no gene match: 10. The V gene's germline CDR1 is SNHLY and CDR2 FYNNEI. The CDR3 region has the DNA TGTGCCAGCAGAAACAGGGGGCAGGTCGGAAATGAAAAACTGTTTTTT. It codes for CASRNRGQVGNEKLFF.

Note on this clonotype: A junction boundary mismatches the germline segment, possibly from a read error. The chain carries TRBV3-1 and TRBJ2-3; D call uncertain. CDR1 is LGHDT and CDR2 is YNNKEL in the germline V gene (reference sequence). The length of the CDR3 is 13 residues. The DNA of the CDR3 is TGTGCCAGCAACCAAGATGGTGCAGATGCGCAGTATTTT. Translated: CASNQDGADAQYF.

This clonotype was counted at least ten times. This chain uses TRBV5-1 with TRBJ2-7; 8 bases match TRBD1. The germline V gene encodes CDR1 SGHRS and CDR2 YFSETQ. The CDR3 extends over 15 amino acids. Trimming at V came to 4 bases and at J to 5 bases, leaving 11 bases not matched to a gene. The CDR3 is CASSRGGQGSDEQYF. In DNA, the CDR3 is TGCGCCAGCAGCCGGGGAGGACAGGGTAGCGACGAGCAGTACTTC.

The chain has TRBV2 and TRBJ1-3, with TRBD1 matching over 8 bases. There are 17 residues in the CDR3. Germline V CDR1 and CDR2: SNHLY, FYNNEI. After removal of 7 bases from V and 0 bases from J, the junction contained 11 bases not matched to a gene. The CDR3 is CASKTGAEAISGNTIYF. The CDR3 DNA reads TGTGCCAGCAAGACAGGGGCCGAGGCAATCTCTGGAAACACCATATATTTT.

This clonotype was counted ten times or more. The rearrangement joins TRBV10-2 to TRBJ2-1; D is undetermined. The germline CDR1 and CDR2 sequences are WSHSY and SAAADI. The CDR3 has 16 amino acids. The V and J ends lost 0 bases and 0 bases respectively, with 9 bases between them. CDR3 sequence (DNA): TGCGCCAGCAGTGAGTCGGCGGAGAGCTCCTACAATGAGCAGTTCTTC. This codes for CASSESAESSYNEQFF.

In this sample, this clonotype turned up many times. The V and J genes are TRBV10-1 and TRBJ2-3; D gene uncertain. The germline V gene has CDR1 WNHNN and CDR2 SYGVQD (reference sequence). V lost 5 bases and J 2 bases, leaving 11 bases between the germline ends. The CDR3 sequence is 14 residues long. CDR3 residues: CASSRRSPTDTQYF. As DNA, the CDR3 is TGCGCCAGCAGTAGACGGAGCCCCACAGATACGCAGTATTTT.

V usage is TRBV28 and J usage is TRBJ1-2; D not resolved. The germline V and J ends were trimmed by 5 bases and 5 bases, with 3 bases remaining between them. The CDR3 consists of 10 residues. Germline V gene lookup returns CDR1 MDHEN and CDR2 SYDVKM. DNA for the CDR3: TGTGCCAGCAGTCAATATGGCTACACCTTC. Its translation is CASSQYGYTF.

The chain couples TRBV11-3 to TRBJ2-7; tentatively, D is TRBD1 (6 bases). CDR3 length: 13 amino acids. Trimming took 7 bases from V and 1 from J, leaving 11 bases between them. Germline V gene lookup returns CDR1 SGHNT and CDR2 YENEEA. This chain's CDR3 is CASTPQGSYEQYF. The CDR3 DNA is TGTGCCAGCACACCCCAGGGGTCCTACGAGCAGTACTTC.

This clonotype has more than one count but fewer than ten. The V call is TRBV2, the J call TRBJ2-3; the D is unclear. This CDR3 is 14 amino acids long. Germline CDR1 reads SNHLY; CDR2 reads FYNNEI. The V end lost 4 bases, the J end lost 0 bases, and 8 bases lay between the germline ends. CDR3 protein: CASSGVLSTDTQYF. The CDR3 region has the DNA TGTGCCAGCAGTGGGGTGTTAAGCACAGATACGCAGTATTTT.

Comments on this clonotype: With a much larger clone just one base away, this may be a read error. V is TRBV5-5 and J is TRBJ1-1; D gene uncertain. V gave up 4 bases and J gave up 0 bases, with 13 bases separating them. The germline gives CDR1 SGHKS, CDR2 YYEKEE (reference sequence). The CDR3 has 15 amino acids. In DNA form, the CDR3 reads TGTGCCAGCAGCAGCGGACGGCCGATGAACACTGAAGCTTTCTTT. Its translation: CASSSGRPMNTEAFF.

This clonotype was detected ten times or more. The chain couples TRBV27 to TRBJ1-6; D gene ambiguous. Trimming removed 3 bases from V and 7 bases from J, with 7 bases in between. The CDR3 runs 13 residues. Germline-derived CDR1 and CDR2 are MNHEY and SMNVEV (reference sequence). The CDR3 here is CASSLMENSPLHF. The CDR3 region has the DNA TGTGCCAGCAGTTTGATGGAAAATTCACCCCTCCACTTT.

The table lists this clonotype with many counts. The chain has TRBV10-3 and TRBJ2-7; perhaps TRBD1 as D (6 bases). V was trimmed by 5 bases and J by 6 bases, leaving 14 bases between them. The CDR3 has 13 residues. The V gene's germline CDR1 is ENHRY and CDR2 SYGVKD. The CDR3, as DNA: TGTGCCATCAGTCCGGCAGGGGATGGCGAGCAGTACTTC. It is translated as CAISPAGDGEQYF.